Only a few counts were recorded for the clone carrying this TCR beta chain. Unmatched junction bases numbered 16, after V lost 6 bases and J lost 3 bases. Per germline, CDR1 DFQATT and CDR2 SNEGSKA (reference sequence). CDR3 length: 16 amino acids. These data belong to a study of response to subunit inactivated influenza vaccine. TCRdb analysed the RT-PCR reads with MiXCR anew, one entry per CDR3 protein. The sample has about 540,000 distinct CDR3 sequences, around 21% seen once. A further study also used this sample, focusing on T cells expressing NK-cell markers. According to that study: TCR beta cDNA was generated via 5'RACE template switching incorporating UMIs.

This receptor was identified in a man between 45 and 60 years old who received an inactivated influenza vaccine. The chain couples TRBV20-1 to TRBJ2-7, with TRBD2 matching over 8 bases. The source was CD4+ T cells sorted from PBMCs, collected 11 to 12 days after vaccination. DNA for the CDR3: TGCAGTGCCCCACAGCGGGAGTTGATTCAGGGCTACGAGCAGTACTTC. This gives the protein CSAPQRELIQGYEQYF.